This TCR beta chain was recorded in a study of cytomegalovirus exposure and HLA in healthy donors listed by TCRdb under 2017. A note on the overall study: In an earlier analysis of 450 to 750 of the donors, 250 to 300 Gb of sequence data and 120 million or so unique TCR beta sequences from 180 million or so T cells were reported. An early release covering some 640 HLA-typed donors comprised about 300 gigabases of sequencing data and 65 million to 100 million unique TCR sequences. Of the 300 to 400 genotyped donors, 81% fell in the genetic ancestry cluster associated with self-reported Caucasian donors. The study was designed to test whether signatures of past pathogen exposure could be identified by cataloging public T cell receptors. The study used immunosequencing to profile the T cell repertoires of approximately 690 subjects and linked those repertoires to cytomegalovirus serostatus. Along with the approximately 670-subject first cohort, a separate validation cohort of over a hundred different subjects was used. To predict cytomegalovirus infection status, the study brought together high-throughput TCR immunosequencing, statistical association of individual TCRs with disease status, and machine learning. To study patterns of TCR occurrence, a later analysis re-analyzed previously published TCR beta repertoires from 666 donors and added high-resolution HLA genotyping. The later analysis used no new phenotypic data to find candidate immune exposures, relying instead on TCR beta sequences and their occurrence across donors. In an earlier analysis of more than 550 of the donors, high-throughput TCR beta sequencing was used to judge whether each TCR beta V gene segment behaved as functional or pseudogenic. Donor age, sex, ethnicity and CMV serostatus were compiled together with the repertoire data. In a later genetic analysis, genome-wide SNP genotypes for about 65% of the roughly 700 donors were used, and that subset was treated as a discovery cohort. All discovery cohort repertoires had been generated using a single sequencing platform. HLA typing included class I and class II loci at four-digit resolution. The number of donors typed differed by locus, with roughly 620-630 for A, B, C, DRB1 and DQB1, around 520 for DQA1, 600 to 610 for DPA1, and some 470 for DPB1. Five DR-DQ haplotypes were treated as single units for association and clustering because of strong linkage in the cohort. Across some 400 genotyped donors of the cohort, an average of approximately 200,000 unique TCR beta nucleotide sequences per donor were sequenced, and 15% to 20% of those sequences were non-productive. Paper-wide results and their limitations: In this cohort, only TCR beta chains were sequenced, and detectable features were limited by the absence of alpha or paired-chain data. Because counts were too low, seventeen rarely observed V segments, including chromosome 9 orphons, were excluded from the earlier analysis of 587 of the donors. Strong co-occurrence of HLA alleles, especially DR and DQ, made assigning TCR associations to individual alleles difficult. A few of the identified cytomegalovirus-associated TCR beta chains were confirmed in vitro to be specific for cytomegalovirus antigens. Most TCR sequences were observed very rarely across donors, whereas some public TCRs were present in many individuals. Most CMV-associated TCR beta chains appeared to be HLA-restricted in a later analysis, and the HLA associations seemed to be driven largely by CMV exposure. For the cohort, immune exposure information was limited to CMV serostatus. In a later analysis, TCR association rates were found to vary across HLA loci, with the most associated TCRs seen for DRB1 alleles and the fewest for HLA-C alleles. Roughly uniform sequencing depth across donors was assumed in presence/absence analyses, although this assumption may not hold. A later analysis associated 15,000 to 20,000 TCR beta sequences with specific HLA alleles at a false discovery rate of 0.05. A cluster of highly shared sequence variants was judged likely to be a technical artifact of the sequencing pipeline. Because HLA typing was missing for some donors at each locus, association tests included only the typed subset. V-gene and J-gene trimming of TCR beta chains was associated with a missense DCLRE1C variant in a later genetic analysis, and the association was replicated in an independent cohort. In a later analysis, HLA-associated TCR beta chains showed more clonal expansion and lower generation probabilities than non-associated chains that were equally common. According to a later analysis, parvovirus B19, influenza, CMV and Epstein-Barr virus appeared linked to several top co-occurrence clusters. According to the authors, the approach could potentially be generalized to other disease states and immunological phenotypes. Correlated functional status among segregating V segments might be attributable to linkage disequilibrium, but an unknown experimental factor could not be ruled out. In both the original and validation cohorts, the classifier was reported to diagnose cytomegalovirus status with high specificity and sensitivity. A further reported finding was that TCR beta sequences accurately predicted the HLA-A and HLA-B alleles for most subjects in the first cohort. Because the 87-base-pair reads could not distinguish some IMGT-functional V segments, including TRBV6-2 and TRBV6-3, those segments were excluded. According to a later genetic analysis, donors in an Asian-associated ancestry cluster had fewer N-insertions in productive TCRs than the roughly 670-donor mean. The study gave a list of over 150 TCR beta chains associated with cytomegalovirus. An earlier analysis of around 500 of the donors showed that most TCR beta V segments appeared in productive rearrangements either about 87% or about 30% of the time, which broadly matched IMGT annotations.

Worth noting for this clone: Its antigen has not been determined. No per-base quality is available; no much larger clone lies one base away.

V is trimmed back by 4 bases and J by 6 bases, and the junction contains 4 bases that no gene match accounts for. Via the germline V gene (reference sequence), CDR1 is SGHNT and CDR2 YYREEE. The CDR3 starts with the cysteine, ends with the phenylalanine, and has 14 residues. The kept DNA is CDR3 alone, 42 bases in frame from the first base. The cohort was made up of around 720 healthy bone marrow donors. At the time of sampling, every cohort member was nominally healthy, though immune exposures that went unrecorded were likely present. The donor tested CMV seropositive, placing the donor among the 290 or so seropositive members of the cohort. A peripheral blood sample was provided by each donor, and peripheral blood mononuclear cells were used for TCR beta sequencing. Genomic DNA extraction from the blood cell samples was performed with the Qiagen DNeasy Blood Extraction Kit. Libraries were built with the immunoSEQ multiplex PCR assay. A mixture of 60 forward primers for TCR Vbeta segments and 13 reverse primers for TCR Jbeta segments was used in the multiplex PCR. A multiplex PCR assay on genomic DNA amplified the CDR3 region of rearranged TCR beta genes. On the Illumina HiSeq System, the amplified TCR beta libraries were sequenced as 87-base-pair reads. The authors processed their data as follows. A later analysis tallied some 79 million unique TCR beta chains across the 666 repertoires, and 10 million to 11 million of those chains were shared by two or more donors. Raw reads were error-corrected and collapsed into unique sequences with a nearest-neighbor algorithm that merged closely related sequences to remove PCR and sequencing errors. To assign V, D and J gene segments, CDR3 sequences were aligned to IMGT reference sequences. For a sequence to be retained, a match of at least six nucleotides was required to both a V gene segment and a J gene segment. A rearrangement was called productive if the CDR3 had no stop codons and remained in frame with V and J, and every other rearrangement was called non-productive. Following IMGT convention, CDR3 was defined as the stretch from the second conserved V-encoded cysteine to the conserved J-encoded phenylalanine. Sequences without an unambiguous match to a single V gene segment were excluded from the earlier analysis of about 630 of the donors. An earlier analysis of roughly 590 of the donors called V segments functional above 56.7% productive rearrangements and segregating when the between-donor standard deviation exceeded 5%. A statistical classification framework was developed to diagnose cytomegalovirus status using the catalog of TCR beta chain sequences. In a later analysis, TCR nucleotide sequences were compared against IMGT/GENE-DB human TR gene sequences so that V and J genes could be assigned. A later analysis assigned CDR3 sequences and most-parsimonious VDJ recombination scenarios with the TCRdist pipeline. In a later analysis, every TCR beta chain was defined by the combination of its CDR3 amino acid sequence and its V-gene family, and reads without a unique V-gene family were dropped. As a way to deal with suspected cross-contamination and a sequencing artifact, a later analysis dropped 640 or so nucleotide sequences that were highly shared and had low generation probability. In a later analysis, a clonal expansion index for each public chain was calculated from normalized within-repertoire ranks of inferred template counts. In a later analysis, generation probabilities were computed using a VDJ recombination model fitted to out-of-frame rearrangements, and the results were checked against IGoR. Hypergeometric tests were used in a later analysis to score TCR-TCR, TCR-HLA and TCR-CMV co-occurrence, with a repertoire-size bias correction applied to the TCR pairs. A later analysis estimated false discovery rates by permuting HLA or CMV assignments 20 times. A later analysis grouped co-occurring TCRs with DBSCAN, adding TCRdist sequence similarity when clustering within HLA-allele-positive subsets. Co-occurrence clustering excluded repertoires with fewer than 30,000 or more than 120,000 public chains, plus five with anomalous nucleotide sharing. The clones in this table, taken by TCRdb from immuneACCESS, are in-frame only. Not every clone is retained; where verified, under half of the shortfall comes from an unresolved V gene, and the cause of the rest is unknown. V and J calls and clone size come straight from that table; D and trimming were deduced from the DNA. This sample has roughly 150,000 clones in its table, and roughly 80% of those were observed once. 4.3% of the sample is held by the ten biggest clonotypes.

The chain is encoded by TRBV5-4 joined to TRBJ2-7, with 13 bases matching TRBD2. This TCR derives from a middle-aged woman in good health and CMV-seropositive. Sequences were obtained from PBMCs. The nucleotides read TGTGCCAGCAGCCCCGGACTAGCGGGAGTCGAGCAGTACTTC. It is translated as CASSPGLAGVEQYF.